This TCR beta chain was obtained from a study of CD8 T cells in ankylosing spondylitis. Broader study findings: Reports say disease-linked clones showed up significantly more in matched ankylosing spondylitis synovial fluid. Earlier authors reported some of these motif variants in reactive arthritis synovial fluid and blood.

This CDR3 is 15 amino acids long. The V end was cut by 3 bases, the J end by 1 base, with 15 bases between. Germline V gene lookup returns CDR1 DFQATT and CDR2 SNEGSKA (reference sequence). The table lists this clonotype with many counts. What it binds is unknown. Libraries for TCR beta were made by quantitative 5'-RACE with molecular barcodes. TCRdb re-called the 5' RACE reads with MiXCR, one entry per CDR3 protein. The sample lists under 400,000 distinct CDR3 sequences; 9.5% to 13% were seen once. The chain joins TRBV20-1 to TRBJ1-1, with a tentative D call TRBD1 (5 bases). The TCR originated in a female donor with ankylosing spondylitis or in good health (not recorded which). Sequencing was done on a sample of blood, either unsorted or a sorted T cell fraction (not recorded which). The CDR3 DNA reads as TGCAGTGCTAGGGGGCCAGGAGGGGCGAACACTGAAGCTTTCTTT. This encodes CSARGPGGANTEAFF.